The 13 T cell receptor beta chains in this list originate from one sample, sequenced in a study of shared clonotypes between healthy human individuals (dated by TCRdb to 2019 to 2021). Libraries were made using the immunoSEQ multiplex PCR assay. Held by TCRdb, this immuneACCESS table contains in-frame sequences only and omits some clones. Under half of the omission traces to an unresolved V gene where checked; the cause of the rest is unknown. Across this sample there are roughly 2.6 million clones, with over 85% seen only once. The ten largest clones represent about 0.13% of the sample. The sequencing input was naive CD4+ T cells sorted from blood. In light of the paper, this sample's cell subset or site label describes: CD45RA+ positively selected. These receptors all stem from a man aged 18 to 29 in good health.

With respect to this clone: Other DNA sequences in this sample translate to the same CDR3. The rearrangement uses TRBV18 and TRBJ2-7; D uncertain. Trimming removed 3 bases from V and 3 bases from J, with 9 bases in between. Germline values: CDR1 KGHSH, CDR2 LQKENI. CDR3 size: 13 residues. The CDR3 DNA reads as TGTGCCAGCTCACCTGGAACAGACTACGAGCAGTACTTC. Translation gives CASSPGTDYEQYF.

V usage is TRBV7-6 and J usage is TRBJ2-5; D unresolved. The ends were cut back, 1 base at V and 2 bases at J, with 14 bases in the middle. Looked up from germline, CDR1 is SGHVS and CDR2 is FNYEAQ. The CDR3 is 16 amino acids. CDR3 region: CASSLGDLSPQETQYF. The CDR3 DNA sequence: TGTGCCAGCAGCTTAGGGGATCTTAGCCCACAAGAGACCCAGTACTTC.

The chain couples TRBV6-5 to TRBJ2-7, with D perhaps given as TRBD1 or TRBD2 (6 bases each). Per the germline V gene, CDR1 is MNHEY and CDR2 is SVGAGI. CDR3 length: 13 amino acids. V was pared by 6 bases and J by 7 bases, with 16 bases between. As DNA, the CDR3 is TGTGCCAGCAGAAATGGGGGGCTGGGGGAGCAGTACTTC. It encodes CASRNGGLGEQYF.

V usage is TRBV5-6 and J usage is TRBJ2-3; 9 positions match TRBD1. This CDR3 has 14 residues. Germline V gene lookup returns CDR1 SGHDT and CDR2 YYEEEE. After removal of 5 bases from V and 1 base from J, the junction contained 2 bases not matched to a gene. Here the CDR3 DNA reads TGTGCCAGCAGGACAGGGGGTGGCACAGATACGCAGTATTTT. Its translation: CASRTGGGTDTQYF.

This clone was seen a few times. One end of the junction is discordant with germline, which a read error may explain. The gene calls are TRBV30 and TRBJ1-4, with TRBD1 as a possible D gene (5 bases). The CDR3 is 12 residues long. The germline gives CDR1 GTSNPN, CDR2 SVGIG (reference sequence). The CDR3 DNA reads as TGTGCCTGGAGTGTCCCAGGGAAGCTTTTCGTTTTT. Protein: CAWSVPGKLFVF.

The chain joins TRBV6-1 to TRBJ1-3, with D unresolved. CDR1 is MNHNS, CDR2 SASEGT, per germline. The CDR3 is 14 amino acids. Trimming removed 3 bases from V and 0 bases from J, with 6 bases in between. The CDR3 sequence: CASSDQISGNTIYF. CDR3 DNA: TGTGCCAGCAGTGATCAGATCTCTGGAAACACCATATATTTT.

The CDR3 here is CASSPGQYYEQYF. In DNA, the CDR3 is TGTGCCAGCAGCCCGGGACAGTACTACGAGCAGTACTTC. The V and J genes are TRBV7-3 and TRBJ2-7; TRBD1 aligns across 7 bases. The V gene's germline CDR1 is SGHTA and CDR2 FQGTGA. The V and J ends lost 5 bases and 3 bases, in that order; junction bases with no gene match: 4. The CDR3 loop spans 13 amino acids.

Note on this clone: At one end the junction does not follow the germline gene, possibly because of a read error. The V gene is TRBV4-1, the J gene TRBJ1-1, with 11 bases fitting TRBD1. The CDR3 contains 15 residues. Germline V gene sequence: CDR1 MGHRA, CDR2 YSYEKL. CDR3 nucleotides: TGCGCCAGCAGCCAAGAACCCGGACAGGGGGCCATCGCGCTCTTT. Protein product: CASSQEPGQGAIALF.

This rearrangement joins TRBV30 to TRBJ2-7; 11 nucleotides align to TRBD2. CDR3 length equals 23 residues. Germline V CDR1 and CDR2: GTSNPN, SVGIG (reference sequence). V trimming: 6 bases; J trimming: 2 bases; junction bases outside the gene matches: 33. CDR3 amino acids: CACLRPGPGKFLAGGRDAYEQYF. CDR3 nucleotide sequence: TGTGCCTGCCTCCGCCCGGGCCCGGGGAAATTTCTAGCGGGGGGCCGTGATGCCTACGAGCAGTACTTC.

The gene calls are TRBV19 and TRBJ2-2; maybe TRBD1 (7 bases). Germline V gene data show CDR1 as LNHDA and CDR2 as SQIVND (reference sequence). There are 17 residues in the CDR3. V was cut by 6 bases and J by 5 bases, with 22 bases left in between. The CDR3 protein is CASRSDRRERVTGELFF. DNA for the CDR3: TGTGCCAGTAGGTCGGACAGGCGGGAAAGAGTTACCGGGGAGCTGTTTTTT.

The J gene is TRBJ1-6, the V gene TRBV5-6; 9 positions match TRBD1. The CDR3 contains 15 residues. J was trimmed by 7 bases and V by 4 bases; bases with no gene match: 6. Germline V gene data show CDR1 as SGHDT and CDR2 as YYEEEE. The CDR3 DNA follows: TGTGCCAGCAGCGCTCAAGGGACAGGGAATTCACCCCTCCACTTT. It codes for CASSAQGTGNSPLHF.

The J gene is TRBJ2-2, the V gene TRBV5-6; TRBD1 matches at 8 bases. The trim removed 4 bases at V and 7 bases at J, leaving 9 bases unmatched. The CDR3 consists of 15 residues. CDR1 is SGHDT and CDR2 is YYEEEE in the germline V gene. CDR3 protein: CASSGRTGYDGELFF. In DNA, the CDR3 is TGTGCCAGCAGCGGCCGGACAGGGTACGACGGGGAGCTGTTTTTT.

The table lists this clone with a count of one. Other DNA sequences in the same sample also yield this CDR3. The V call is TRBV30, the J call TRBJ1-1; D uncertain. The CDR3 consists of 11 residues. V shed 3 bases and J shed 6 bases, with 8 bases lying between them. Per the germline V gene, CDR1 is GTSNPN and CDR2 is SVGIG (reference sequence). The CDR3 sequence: CAWSGGAEAFF. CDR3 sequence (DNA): TGTGCCTGGAGCGGAGGCGCTGAAGCTTTCTTT.